The clone carrying this TCR beta chain occurred once. The sample contains more than one DNA sequence encoding this CDR3. This sample is drawn from a study of shared clonotypes between healthy human individuals. Sequenced by immunoSEQ multiplex PCR; TCRdb stores in-frame clones only, minus some. The sample records a few million clones, roughly 93% being singletons. Between the trimmed V and J ends, which lost 0 bases and 0 bases, there was a span of 10 bases. Germline V gene sequence: CDR1 SGHRS, CDR2 YFSETQ. The CDR3 extends over 16 amino acids. This receptor was taken from a man between 18 and 35 years old in good health. Some clones in this sample may be carry-over from other donors' samples. The sample comprised naive CD4+ T cells from PBMCs. Subset denoted: CD45RA+ positively selected. The J gene is TRBJ2-1, the V gene TRBV5-1; D might be TRBD1 (5 bases). This CDR3 is CASSLGQLSSYNEQFF. In DNA form, the CDR3 reads TGCGCCAGCAGCTTGGGACAGCTAAGCTCCTACAATGAGCAGTTCTTC.